Many counts were recorded for the clone carrying this T cell receptor (beta chain). The antigen remains unidentified. V lost 6 bases and J lost 8; bases outside the gene matches: 11. Germline CDR1 SNHLY, CDR2 FYNNEI. The CDR3 extends over 14 amino acids. This sample stems from a study of spatial heterogeneity in lung cancer. Regarding time point: sample taken at primary tumor resection. The sequenced material consisted of unsorted whole RNA from tumor, nontumor lung or frozen PBMC. All TCR cDNA molecules were individually tagged with a unique molecular identifier. TCRdb analysed the 5' RACE reads with MiXCR anew, one entry per CDR3 protein. This sample has approximately 10,000 distinct CDR3 sequences, with 5% to 5.5% found just once. Regarding the study as a whole: Within tumors, counts of expanded alpha and beta TCRs tracked tumor mutation counts. Approximate estimated coverage of tumor T cells amounted to approximately 7.6% for alpha and approximately 13% for beta chains.

The sample in question was lung tumor tissue, obtained at surgery. The chain is built from TRBV2 and TRBJ1-2; TRBD1 agrees at 8 bases. The sequence was obtained from a male donor with early-stage non-small cell lung cancer. The DNA for the CDR3 is TGTGCCAGCAGCGTCGTGCAGGGGGCTGCCGGCTACACCTTC. This translates into CASSVVQGAAGYTF.